This T cell receptor (beta chain) was retrieved from a study of beta chain features in type 1 diabetes. Study-wide context: Patients were similar to healthy donors in age and gender (as well as in cell yields).

Stem cell-like memory, regulatory, central memory and naive CD4+ cells were sorted via CD45RO/CCR7/CD25/CD127/CD95/CD27. V was cut by 7 bases and J by 7 bases, with 13 bases left in between. The germline V gene has CDR1 SGHTA and CDR2 FQGNSA. The length of the CDR3 is 12 residues. The authors reverse transcribed all of the isolated RNA, so sequencing captured expressed TCRB transcripts. An average approximately 3.7 million reads came from naive, central memory and regulatory T cell samples. TCRdb keeps only in-frame clones here, not all; method: immunoSEQ multiplex PCR. The table has around 500,000 clones, roughly an eighth seen once.

The sequence was obtained from a woman under 30 in good health. The sample comprised naive CD4+ T cells from blood. The gene calls are TRBV7-2 and TRBJ1-2; D not certain. The CDR3 is CASTLYGIGYTF. For the CDR3, the DNA is TGTGCCAGCACCCTATACGGGATTGGCTACACCTTC.